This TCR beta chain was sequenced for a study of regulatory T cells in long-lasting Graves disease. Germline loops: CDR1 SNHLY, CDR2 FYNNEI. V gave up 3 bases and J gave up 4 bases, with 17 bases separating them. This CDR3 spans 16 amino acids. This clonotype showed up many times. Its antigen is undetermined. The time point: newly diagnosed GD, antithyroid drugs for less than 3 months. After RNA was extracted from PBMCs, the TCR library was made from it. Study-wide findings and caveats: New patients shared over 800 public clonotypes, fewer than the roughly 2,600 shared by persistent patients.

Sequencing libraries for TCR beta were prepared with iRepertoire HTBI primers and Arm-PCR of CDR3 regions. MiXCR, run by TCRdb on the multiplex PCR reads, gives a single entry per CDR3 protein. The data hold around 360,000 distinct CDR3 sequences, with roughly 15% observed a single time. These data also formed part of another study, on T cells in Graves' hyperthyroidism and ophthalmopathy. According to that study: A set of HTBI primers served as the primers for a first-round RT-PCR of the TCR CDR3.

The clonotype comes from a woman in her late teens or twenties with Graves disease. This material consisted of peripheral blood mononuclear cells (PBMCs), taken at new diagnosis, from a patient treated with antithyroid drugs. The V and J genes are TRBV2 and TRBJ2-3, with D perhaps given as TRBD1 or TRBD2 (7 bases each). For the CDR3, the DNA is TGTGCCAGCAGTGATCAGGGGGGGGGGGCCGCAGATACGCAGTATTTT. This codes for CASSDQGGGAADTQYF.